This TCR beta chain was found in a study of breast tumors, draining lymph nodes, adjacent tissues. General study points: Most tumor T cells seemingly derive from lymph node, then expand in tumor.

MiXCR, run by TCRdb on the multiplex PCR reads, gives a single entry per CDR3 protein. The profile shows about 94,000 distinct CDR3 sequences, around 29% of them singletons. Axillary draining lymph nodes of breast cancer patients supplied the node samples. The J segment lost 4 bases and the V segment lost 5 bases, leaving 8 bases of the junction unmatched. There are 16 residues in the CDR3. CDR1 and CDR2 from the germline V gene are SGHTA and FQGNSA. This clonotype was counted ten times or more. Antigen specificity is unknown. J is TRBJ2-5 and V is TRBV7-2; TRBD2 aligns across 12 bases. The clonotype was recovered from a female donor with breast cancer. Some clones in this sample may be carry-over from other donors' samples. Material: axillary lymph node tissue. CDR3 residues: CASSPSGRAWGETQYF. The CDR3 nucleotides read TGTGCCAGCAGCCCTAGCGGGAGGGCCTGGGGAGAGACCCAGTACTTC. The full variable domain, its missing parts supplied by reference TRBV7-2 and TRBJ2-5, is GAGVSQSPSNKVTEKGKDVELRCDPISGHTALYWYRQSLGQGLEFLIYFQGNSAPDKSGLPSDRFSAERTGGSVSTLTIQRTQQEDSAVYLCASSPSGRAWGETQYFGPGTRLLVL.